The entry that follows covers one T cell receptor (beta chain) sequence. Germline lookup yields CDR1 SGHRS and CDR2 YFSETQ. V shed 9 bases, J shed 4 bases, and the junction held 12 bases outside the gene matches. There are 15 residues in the CDR3. This sample is part of a study of cytomegalovirus exposure and HLA in healthy donors. This PCR relied on a set of 60 Vbeta primers and 13 Jbeta primers. Profiling relied on immunoSEQ multiplex PCR, and the TCRdb table lists in-frame clones only, not all of them. The sample lists around 180,000 clones; 65% to 85% were seen once. These donors counted as nominally healthy when sampled, but unrecorded immune exposures were likely.

The TCR sequence derives from a male donor in good health and CMV-seronegative. The sample consisted of PBMCs. V is TRBV5-1 and J is TRBJ2-3, with 9 positions matching TRBD2. CDR3 sequence: CATRLGSGSADTQYF. The CDR3 DNA reads as TGCGCCACCCGTTTGGGTAGCGGGAGTGCAGATACGCAGTATTTT.